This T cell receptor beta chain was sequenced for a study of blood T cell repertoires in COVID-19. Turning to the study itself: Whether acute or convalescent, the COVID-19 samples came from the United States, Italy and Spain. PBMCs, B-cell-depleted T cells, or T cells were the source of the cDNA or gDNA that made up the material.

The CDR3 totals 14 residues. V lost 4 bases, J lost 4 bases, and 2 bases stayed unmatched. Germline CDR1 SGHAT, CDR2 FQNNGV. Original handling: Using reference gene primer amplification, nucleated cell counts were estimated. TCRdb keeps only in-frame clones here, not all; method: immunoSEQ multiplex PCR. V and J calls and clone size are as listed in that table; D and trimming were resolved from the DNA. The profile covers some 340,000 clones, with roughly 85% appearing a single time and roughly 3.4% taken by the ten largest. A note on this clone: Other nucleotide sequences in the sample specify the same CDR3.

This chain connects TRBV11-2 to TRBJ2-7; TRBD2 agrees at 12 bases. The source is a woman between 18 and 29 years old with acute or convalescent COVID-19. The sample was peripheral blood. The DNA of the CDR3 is TGTGCCAGCAGCTCCGGGACTAGCGGGTACGAGCAGTACTTC. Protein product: CASSSGTSGYEQYF.